This entry describes one T cell receptor (beta chain). The source of the sample is a study of CDR3 diversity in severe acne. TCRdb ran MiXCR on the PCR reads and lists one entry per CDR3 protein. Among about 97,000 distinct CDR3 sequences listed, roughly half were seen once. Germline V gene lookup returns CDR1 SGHVS and CDR2 FQNEAQ. The CDR3 sequence is 15 residues long. V lost 5 bases, J lost 5 bases, and 16 bases lay in between. Sequences were obtained from blood. This chain joins TRBV7-8 and TRBJ1-5; possibly TRBD1 for D (6 bases). The sequence was obtained from a male donor with acne. The CDR3 DNA sequence: TGTGCCAGCAGCCGACGAACAGGGAACGATCAGCCCCAGCATTTT. Translating it yields CASSRRTGNDQPQHF. Based on the CDR3 plus reference TRBV7-8 and TRBJ1-5, the full variable domain is GAGVSQSPRYKVAKRGQDVALRCDPISGHVSLFWYQQALGQGPEFLTYFQNEAQLDKSGLPSDRFFAERPEGSVSTLKIQRTQQEDSAVYLCASSRRTGNDQPQHFGDGTRLSIL.